This T cell receptor beta chain was captured in a study of cytomegalovirus exposure and HLA in healthy donors. With 60 Vbeta and 13 Jbeta primers, the PCR was carried out. Sequencing used immunoSEQ multiplex PCR; TCRdb keeps in-frame clones, though not all of them. The sample consists of 120,000 to 150,000 clones, 60% to 85% of them appearing once. The germline gives CDR1 SGHTA, CDR2 FQGNSA. V shed 5 bases, J shed 4 bases, and the junction held 5 bases outside the gene matches. This CDR3 comprises 15 residues. The genes are TRBV7-2 and TRBJ1-5; 10 positions agree with TRBD1. The TCR comes from a man younger than 30 in good health and CMV-seronegative. Source material: PBMCs. The chain's CDR3 is CASSPDRGLNQPQHF. The CDR3, as DNA: TGTGCCAGCAGCCCCGACAGGGGGCTGAATCAGCCCCAGCATTTT.